This T cell receptor (beta chain) stems from a study of blood T cells in healthy people across ages. At the level of the study: When template switching was applied, about one barcoded beta molecule was captured per two T cells.

Notes on the study in general: Significant beta diversity loss was already apparent by age approximately 37, declining roughly linearly.

The CDR3 loop spans 17 amino acids. Trimming stripped 0 bases from V and 4 bases from J, with 19 bases between. Germline-derived CDR1 and CDR2 are MNHEY and SVGEGT. This clonotype was detected only a few times. Its antigen is currently unknown. Alongside a J-beta primer mix, a sample-barcoded 5' primer served in a second PCR lasting about 7 to 11 cycles. A template-switch adaptor with 12 random nucleotides tagged each cDNA molecule. All samples gave at least 3 million CDR3-containing paired-end reads. TCRdb passed the 5' RACE reads through MiXCR, listing each CDR3 protein once. The table has about 1.5 million distinct CDR3 sequences, approximately 42% seen once.

The genes are TRBV6-2 or TRBV6-3 and TRBJ2-7; D remains unclear. The receptor's source is a woman under 30 in good health. Sequencing was performed on blood. In DNA, the CDR3 is TGTGCCAGCAGTTACTCGAAAAGAAGCGACACGCAGTACGAGCAGTACTTC. Translating gives CASSYSKRSDTQYEQYF.